A selection of T cell receptor beta chains follows, all from one sample in a study of cytomegalovirus exposure and HLA in healthy donors. Using immunoSEQ multiplex PCR, the repertoire was profiled, and TCRdb retains in-frame clones only, with some absent. The sample includes over 30,000 clones, less than 70% of them seen just once. The sequenced material came from PBMCs. The receptors shown here come from a man aged 50 or older in good health and CMV-seropositive. CDR3s include the opening cysteine and the closing phenylalanine or tryptophan. A D gene is named only where the DNA matches it firmly. Some rows mark clone size as missing; the rest say once, few, many or name a class of expanded clone.

>TRBJ1-5|TRBD1|.|TRBV9
CASSGGTGSNQPQHF
TGTGCCAGCAGCGGCGGGACAGGGAGCAATCAGCCCCAGCATTTT
>TRBJ2-7|.|few|TRBV5-1
CASSSLTTGSEQYF
TGCGCCAGCAGCTCCTTAACCACAGGGTCCGAGCAGTACTTC
>TRBJ1-6|TRBD1|.|TRBV6-5
CASRPGGTDNSPLHF
TGTGCCAGCAGACCAGGGGGGACCGATAATTCACCCCTCCACTTT
>TRBJ2-7|TRBD1|.|TRBV30
CAWSLTGNEQYF
TGTGCCTGGAGTTTGACAGGGAACGAGCAGTACTTC
>TRBJ1-2|.|few|TRBV10-2
CASSDRGDYGYTF
TGCGCCAGCAGTGATCGGGGGGACTATGGCTACACCTTC
>TRBJ2-2|TRBD2|.|TRBV11-2
CASSLIAGGTGELFF
TGTGCCAGCAGCTTAATAGCGGGAGGCACCGGGGAGCTGTTTTTT
>TRBJ2-7|TRBD1|.|TRBV4-3
CASSQDRIYEQYF
TGCGCCAGCAGCCAGGACAGGATCTACGAGCAGTACTTC
>TRBJ1-6|TRBD1|.|TRBV4-2
CASSQEFGQVYNSPLHF
TGTGCCAGCAGCCAAGAATTCGGACAGGTCTATAATTCACCCCTCCACTTT
>TRBJ1-1|.|.|TRBV7-9
CASSLLLQNTEAFF
TGTGCCAGCAGCTTACTATTGCAAAACACTGAAGCTTTCTTT
>TRBJ1-6|.|.|TRBV30
CAWSADGNNSPLHF
TGTGCCTGGAGCGCTGACGGGAATAATTCACCCCTCCACTTT
>TRBJ1-3|.|.|TRBV28
CASSLSGHPSGNTIYF
TGTGCCAGCAGTTTATCAGGACACCCCTCTGGAAACACCATATATTTT
>TRBJ2-3|TRBD1|.|TRBV29-1
CSVLRQGGPDTQYF
TGCAGCGTCCTCCGACAGGGGGGACCAGATACGCAGTATTTT
>TRBJ2-3|.|.|TRBV28
CASSLPTRSTDTQYF
TGTGCCAGCAGTCTTCCGACTAGAAGCACAGATACGCAGTATTTT
>TRBJ1-6|.|.|TRBV30
CAFLTPGGPLHF
TGTGCCTTCCTAACTCCGGGGGGACCCCTCCACTTT
>TRBJ2-3|TRBD1|.|TRBV2
CASNPDRMHTDTQYF
TGTGCCAGCAATCCGGACAGGATGCACACAGATACGCAGTATTTT
>TRBJ2-7|.|.|TRBV6-6
CASSDSGLTYEQYF
TGTGCCAGCAGTGACTCGGGCCTCACCTACGAGCAGTACTTC
>TRBJ2-6|.|.|TRBV29-1
CSAQGGSGANVLTF
TGCAGCGCCCAGGGGGGCTCTGGGGCCAACGTCCTGACTTTC
>TRBJ2-7|TRBD2|.|TRBV2
CASSERLAGPFEQYF
TGTGCCAGCAGTGAGCGACTAGCGGGCCCTTTCGAGCAGTACTTC
>TRBJ2-1|.|.|TRBV6-1
CASSPGYYEQFF
TGTGCCAGCAGTCCGGGGTATTATGAGCAGTTCTTC
>TRBJ1-1|.|.|TRBV28
CASLPRGYTEAFF
TGTGCCAGCTTGCCGAGGGGGTACACTGAAGCTTTCTTT
>TRBJ1-6|TRBD1|.|TRBV30
CAWNDRGRSPLHF
TGTGCCTGGAACGACAGGGGACGATCACCCCTCCACTTT
>TRBJ2-7|TRBD1|.|TRBV29-1
CSVAGTGASYEQYF
TGCAGCGTCGCCGGGACAGGGGCCTCCTACGAGCAGTACTTC
>TRBJ2-7|.|once|TRBV13
CASSLSWGRDIYEQYF
TGTGCCAGCAGCTTAAGTTGGGGCAGGGATATCTACGAGCAGTACTTC
>TRBJ2-1|TRBD2|.|TRBV5-1
CASSFLAGVRDEQFF
TGCGCCAGCAGCTTCCTAGCGGGGGTGCGCGATGAGCAGTTCTTC
>TRBJ1-6|TRBD1|.|TRBV28
CASSALGTGNSPLHF
TGTGCCAGCAGTGCCCTCGGGACAGGCAATAGTCCCCTCCACTTT
>TRBJ1-2|.|.|TRBV5-1
CASSLGQNYGYTF
TGCGCCAGCAGCTTGGGCCAGAACTATGGCTACACCTTC
>TRBJ1-1|.|few|TRBV19
CASRASGGSMNTEAFF
TGTGCCAGTAGAGCCTCGGGGGGCAGCATGAACACTGAAGCTTTCTTT
>TRBJ1-1|.|few|TRBV6-1
CASSKQRAGDTEAFF
TGTGCCAGCAGTAAACAGAGGGCCGGAGACACTGAAGCTTTCTTT
>TRBJ2-1|TRBD2|.|TRBV30
CAWRGSGGYNEQFF
TGTGCCTGGAGGGGGAGCGGGGGGTACAATGAGCAGTTCTTC
>TRBJ1-1|TRBD1|.|TRBV6-5
CASRNRGKNTEAFF
TGTGCCAGCAGAAACAGGGGAAAGAACACTGAAGCTTTCTTT
>TRBJ2-7|.|few|TRBV6-6
CASSYQLRVYEQYF
TGTGCCAGCAGTTACCAGTTGAGGGTCTACGAGCAGTACTTC
>TRBJ2-1|TRBD2|.|TRBV27
CASSPGLATNEQFF
TGTGCCAGCAGTCCGGGACTAGCGACGAATGAGCAGTTCTTC
>TRBJ2-5|TRBD2|.|TRBV29-1
CSVVGLEETQYF
TGCAGCGTTGTGGGACTAGAAGAGACCCAGTACTTC
>TRBJ1-2|.|few|TRBV2
CASSEARVDGYTF
TGTGCCAGCAGTGAAGCCCGGGTTGATGGCTACACCTTC
>TRBJ2-5|TRBD1|once|TRBV5-1
CASSLVGQGAETQYF
TGCGCCAGCAGCTTGGTGGGACAGGGAGCGGAGACCCAGTACTTC
>TRBJ1-2|.|.|TRBV15
CATSRNRDFYGYTF
TGTGCCACCAGCAGAAACCGGGACTTCTATGGCTACACCTTC
>TRBJ1-5|TRBD1|.|TRBV9
CASSQGQVGQPQHF
TGTGCCAGCAGCCAGGGACAGGTAGGACAGCCCCAGCATTTT
>TRBJ1-1|TRBD1|.|TRBV6-5
CASSVGQGGAFF
TGTGCCAGCAGTGTAGGACAGGGCGGAGCTTTCTTT
>TRBJ1-2|.|.|TRBV29-1
CSVVLGNQGPTGYTF
TGCAGCGTTGTCCTGGGGAATCAGGGCCCTACAGGCTACACCTTC
>TRBJ2-1|TRBD1|few|TRBV10-3
CAISRDRDLNEQFF
TGTGCCATCAGCCGGGACAGGGATCTAAATGAGCAGTTCTTC
>TRBJ2-3|TRBD2|.|TRBV5-1
CASSWSGGLARQEIDTQYF
TGCGCCAGCAGCTGGAGCGGGGGACTAGCCCGACAAGAGATAGATACGCAGTATTTT
>TRBJ2-3|.|.|TRBV2
CASKASGDTQYF
TGTGCCAGCAAGGCGTCGGGGGATACGCAGTATTTT
>TRBJ2-5|.|once|TRBV29-1
CSVTSGVETQYF
TGCAGCGTGACGTCCGGGGTGGAGACCCAGTACTTC
>TRBJ1-4|.|.|TRBV30
CAWSKRAGGNEKLFF
TGTGCCTGGAGTAAAAGGGCCGGGGGTAATGAAAAACTGTTTTTT
>TRBJ1-1|TRBD1|.|TRBV5-1
CASSPGGTMNTEAFF
TGCGCCAGCAGCCCAGGGGGGACGATGAACACTGAAGCTTTCTTT
>TRBJ2-7|.|.|TRBV6-5
CASSYSRDSYEQYF
TGTGCCAGCAGTTACTCGAGGGATAGCTACGAGCAGTACTTC
>TRBJ1-1|.|.|TRBV29-1
CSVRTWTEAFF
TGCAGCGTTCGTACATGGACTGAAGCTTTCTTT
>TRBJ1-1|.|few|TRBV28
CASSFRGQVNTEAFF
TGTGCCAGCAGTTTTAGGGGACAAGTGAACACTGAAGCTTTCTTT
>TRBJ2-5|.|.|TRBV27
CASIVETQYF
TGTGCCAGCATAGTGGAGACCCAGTACTTC
>TRBJ1-2|.|.|TRBV7-8
CASSPRTDINYGYTF
TGTGCCAGCAGCCCCCGGACAGACATTAACTATGGCTACACCTTC
>TRBJ2-1|.|few|TRBV6-6
CASSYSRRGRSNEQFF
TGTGCCAGCAGTTACTCCCGCAGGGGACGCTCCAATGAGCAGTTCTTC
>TRBJ2-7|TRBD2|.|TRBV5-4
CASSSGTSGGYEQYF
TGTGCCAGCAGCTCCGGGACTAGCGGGGGCTACGAGCAGTACTTC
>TRBJ2-1|TRBD2|.|TRBV6-5
CASRRLARWENEQFF
TGTGCCAGCAGGAGACTAGCTCGATGGGAGAATGAGCAGTTCTTC
>TRBJ2-1|TRBD2|.|TRBV9
CASSEDSGTTGDEQFF
TGTGCCAGCAGCGAGGATTCCGGGACTACGGGCGATGAGCAGTTCTTC
>TRBJ1-2|.|.|TRBV9
CASSMTGDGYTF
TGTGCCAGCAGCATGACAGGAGATGGCTACACCTTC
>TRBJ2-5|TRBD2|.|TRBV4-1
CASSPSSGGTLGETQYF
TGCGCCAGCAGCCCCAGTAGCGGGGGGACCCTCGGGGAGACCCAGTACTTC